Listed below are T cell receptor beta chains from one sample, sequenced in a study of blood T cells in healthy people across ages. TCRdb re-analysed the 5' RACE reads in MiXCR, keeping a single row per CDR3 protein. The data hold about a million distinct CDR3 sequences, with around two fifths observed a single time. Sequencing used blood. The receptors here all came from a man aged 18 to 35 in good health. The CDR3 runs from the conserved cysteine through the conserved F or W. D genes are given only for firm matches.

V gene	D gene	J gene	CDR3 protein
TRBV7-9	-	TRBJ1-2	CASSLNDYGYTF
TRBV25-1	-	TRBJ2-7	CASRPSLSYEQYF
TRBV9	-	TRBJ1-4	CASSVGPATNEKLFF
TRBV9	-	TRBJ2-1	CASSVGWNEQFF
TRBV5-5	TRBD1	TRBJ2-7	CASSQDRDPGYEQYF
TRBV6-5	TRBD2	TRBJ2-3	CASSYAGGAGTDTQYF
TRBV20-1	TRBD2	TRBJ2-5	CSAITPLADQETQYF
TRBV5-1	-	TRBJ1-4	CASSQDNFSEELFF
TRBV27	-	TRBJ1-2	CASTARGGQIINYGYTF
TRBV20-1	-	TRBJ1-5	CSASDGGGAGRPRHF
TRBV5-4	-	TRBJ1-4	CASSLRQDYNEKLFF
TRBV4-1	-	TRBJ1-5	CASSQVFGKDQPQHF
TRBV3-1	TRBD1	TRBJ1-5	CASSPGQGWTQPQHF
TRBV15	-	TRBJ1-1	CATKTGGLEAFF
TRBV7-9	TRBD1	TRBJ2-2	CASSRQGMNTGELFF
TRBV10-3	-	TRBJ1-1	CAISESSTGWGQNTEAFF
TRBV4-1	TRBD2	TRBJ2-2	CASSQETSGNTGELFF
TRBV7-2	-	TRBJ2-2	CATTFAGTATGELFF
TRBV28	-	TRBJ1-4	CASSPLSHKAATNEKPFF
TRBV25-1	-	TRBJ1-4	CASSEYRGKEKLFF
TRBV20-1	TRBD2	TRBJ2-3	CSARSASGHTDTQYF
TRBV7-2	-	TRBJ1-1	CVSSLHGGADTEAFF
TRBV7-9	-	TRBJ1-2	CASSVQPTTYGYTF
TRBV29-1	-	TRBJ2-1	CSVEGLKGSHNEQFF
TRBV27	TRBD2	TRBJ2-7	CASSWGTQGGVTYEQYF
TRBV15	-	TRBJ1-5	CATSRKGNSNQPQHF
TRBV12-3/TRBV12-4	-	TRBJ1-2	CASRTQPDSPHYGYTF
TRBV5-1	TRBD1	TRBJ2-3	CASSFRTGINTDTQYF
TRBV4-1	-	TRBJ1-5	CASSLSGPGGNQPQHF
TRBV7-9	-	TRBJ1-2	CASSFQGPGYTF
TRBV29-1	-	TRBJ2-3	CSGGQRVSTDTQYF